The source of this T cell receptor (beta chain) is a study of T-cell reconstitution after alpha-beta-depleted transplantation in children. The study's findings and limits: Several hundred expanded graft clones reportedly supplied alpha-beta T cells about two months after transplant.

Concerning this clonotype: Its antigen is not identified.

The J segment lost 8 bases and the V segment lost 3 bases, leaving 13 bases of the junction unmatched. Per germline, CDR1 GTSNPN and CDR2 SVGIG (reference sequence). The CDR3 length is 14 residues. Unique molecular identifiers were used in preparing the TCRbeta library. Using its own MiXCR run on the PCR reads, TCRdb lists one record per CDR3 protein. The sample yields about 130,000 distinct CDR3 sequences, roughly 9% seen once. This receptor was taken from a girl under two years old who had a stem cell transplant for combined immunodeficiency, so the T cells may come from the graft donor. The specimen comprised PBMCs, mostly from graft donor cells, sampled 180 days after TCRalphabeta/CD19-depleted stem cell transplant. The chain is built from TRBV30 and TRBJ2-7, with TRBD1 identical over 7 bases. CDR3 region: CAWSQGQMAPQQYF. DNA for the CDR3: TGTGCCTGGAGCCAGGGACAGATGGCCCCTCAGCAGTACTTC.